This TCR beta chain was captured in a study of CD8+ T cells in alopecia areata. The study's findings and limits: Many expanded lesional clones stayed in scalp and blood while on tofacitinib. For baseline CD8+ expansion, any link to response stays uncertain with one nonresponder.

A note on this clone: What it binds is unknown.

CDR1 and CDR2 from the germline V gene are MNHEY and SVGAGI. CDR3 length equals 14 residues. Trimming pared 6 bases from V and 4 bases from J, leaving 15 bases between. RNA was isolated and reverse transcribed to cDNA, the sequencing template. Profiled with immunoSEQ multiplex PCR; TCRdb holds only in-frame clones, not every one. The sample records about 200,000 clones, around three fifths being singletons. Treatment reported: oral pan-JAK inhibitor, 5-10 mg twice daily. The clonotype was recovered from a human donor with alopecia areata. The chain couples TRBV6-5 to TRBJ2-5; D is possibly TRBD1 or TRBD2 (6 bases each). The specimen comprised CD4+ T cells sorted from blood, sampled at roughly week 49, from a patient treated with tofacitinib. The DNA of the CDR3 is TGTGCCAGCAGGCAAGGAGGGGGAGGAGAGACCCAGTACTTC. It is translated as CASRQGGGGETQYF.